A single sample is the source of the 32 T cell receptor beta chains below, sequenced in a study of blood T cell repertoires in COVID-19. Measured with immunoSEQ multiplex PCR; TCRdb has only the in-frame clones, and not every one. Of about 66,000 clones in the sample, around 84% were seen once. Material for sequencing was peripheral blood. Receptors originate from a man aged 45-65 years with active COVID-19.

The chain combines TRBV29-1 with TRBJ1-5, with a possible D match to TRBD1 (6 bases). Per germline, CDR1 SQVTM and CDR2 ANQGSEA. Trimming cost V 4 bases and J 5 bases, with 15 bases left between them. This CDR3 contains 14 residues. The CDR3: CSVALGGADQPQHF. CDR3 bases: TGCAGCGTTGCCCTGGGGGGGGCCGATCAGCCCCAGCATTTT. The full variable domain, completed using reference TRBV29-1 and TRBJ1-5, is SAVISQKPSRDICQRGTSLTIQCQVDSQVTMMFWYRQQPGQSLTLIATANQGSEATYESGFVIDKFPISRPNLTFSTLTVSNMSPEDSSIYLCSVALGGADQPQHFGDGTRLSIL.

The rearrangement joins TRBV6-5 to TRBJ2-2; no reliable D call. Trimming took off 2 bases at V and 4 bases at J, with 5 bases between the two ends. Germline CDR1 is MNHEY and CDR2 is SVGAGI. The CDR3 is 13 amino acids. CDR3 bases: TGTGCCAGCAGTTACCCGGGCACCGGGGAGCTGTTTTTT. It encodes CASSYPGTGELFF.

CDR3 protein: CASSLVSADTQYF. CDR3 DNA: TGTGCCAGCAGCTTAGTTTCTGCAGATACGCAGTATTTT. The chain combines TRBV7-9 with TRBJ2-3; D is unclear. Germline V gene lookup returns CDR1 SEHNR and CDR2 FQNEAQ (reference sequence). The CDR3 covers 13 residues. Deletions cut 1 base from V and 4 bases from J, with 6 bases between.

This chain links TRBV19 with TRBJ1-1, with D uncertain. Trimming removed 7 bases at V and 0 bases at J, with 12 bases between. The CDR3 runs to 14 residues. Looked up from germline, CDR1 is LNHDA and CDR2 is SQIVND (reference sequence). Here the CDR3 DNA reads TGTGCCAGTAAGAGGGCAGAATTGAACACTGAAGCTTTCTTT. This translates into CASKRAELNTEAFF.

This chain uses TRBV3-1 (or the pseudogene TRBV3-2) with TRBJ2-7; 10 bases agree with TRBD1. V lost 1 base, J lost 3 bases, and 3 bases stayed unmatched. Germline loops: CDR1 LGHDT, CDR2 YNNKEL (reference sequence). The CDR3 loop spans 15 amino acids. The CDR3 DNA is TGTGCCAGCAGCCAAGGACGGACAGGGGGCTACGAGCAGTACTTC. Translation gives CASSQGRTGGYEQYF.

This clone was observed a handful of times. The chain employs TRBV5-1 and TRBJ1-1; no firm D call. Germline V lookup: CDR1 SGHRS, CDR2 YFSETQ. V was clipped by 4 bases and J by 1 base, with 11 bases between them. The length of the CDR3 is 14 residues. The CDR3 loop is CASSTDGANTEAFF. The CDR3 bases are TGCGCCAGCAGCACTGACGGAGCGAACACTGAAGCTTTCTTT.

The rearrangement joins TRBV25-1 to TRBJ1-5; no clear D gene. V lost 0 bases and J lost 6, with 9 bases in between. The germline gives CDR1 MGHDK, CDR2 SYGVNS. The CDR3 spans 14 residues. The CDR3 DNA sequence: TGTGCCAGCAGTGAATATAAAGAGGGTCAGCCCCAGCATTTT. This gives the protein CASSEYKEGQPQHF.

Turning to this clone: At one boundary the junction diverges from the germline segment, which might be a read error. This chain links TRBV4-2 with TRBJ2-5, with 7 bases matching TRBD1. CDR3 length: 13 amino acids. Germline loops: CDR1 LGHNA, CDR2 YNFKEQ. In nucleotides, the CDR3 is TGTGCCAGTAGCCCGGGACAGAGAGAGACCCAGTACTTC. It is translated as CASSPGQRETQYF.

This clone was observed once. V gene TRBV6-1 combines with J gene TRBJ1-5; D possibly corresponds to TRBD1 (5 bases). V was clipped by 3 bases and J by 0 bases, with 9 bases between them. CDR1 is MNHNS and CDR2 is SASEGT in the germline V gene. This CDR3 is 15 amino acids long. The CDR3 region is CASSDRGLSNQPQHF. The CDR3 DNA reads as TGTGCCAGCAGTGATAGGGGCCTTAGCAATCAGCCCCAGCATTTT.

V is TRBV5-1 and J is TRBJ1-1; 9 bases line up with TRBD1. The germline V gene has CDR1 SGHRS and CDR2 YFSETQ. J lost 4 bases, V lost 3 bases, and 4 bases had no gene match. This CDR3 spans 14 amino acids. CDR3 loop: CASSSTGGVTEAFF. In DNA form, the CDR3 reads TGCGCCAGCAGCTCGACAGGGGGAGTCACTGAAGCTTTCTTT. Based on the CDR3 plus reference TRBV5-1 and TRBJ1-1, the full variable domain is KAGVTQTPRYLIKTRGQQVTLSCSPISGHRSVSWYQQTPGQGLQFLFEYFSETQRNKGNFPGRFSGRQFSNSRSEMNVSTLELGDSALYLCASSSTGGVTEAFFGQGTRLTVV.

The CDR3 DNA is TGTGCCAGCAGTGAAATCGGGGGGGGGAATGAGCAGTTCTTC. Residues: CASSEIGGGNEQFF. The chain links TRBV2 to TRBJ2-1, with TRBD2 matching over 8 bases. This CDR3 spans 14 amino acids. Per the germline V gene, CDR1 is SNHLY and CDR2 is FYNNEI. V lost 2 bases to trimming and J lost 7 bases; unmatched junction nucleotides: 4.

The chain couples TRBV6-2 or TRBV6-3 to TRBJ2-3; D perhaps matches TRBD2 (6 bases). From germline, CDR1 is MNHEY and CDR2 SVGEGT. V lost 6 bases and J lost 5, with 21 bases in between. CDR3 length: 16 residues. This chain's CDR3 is CASSLQTRSRQDTQYF. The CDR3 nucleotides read TGTGCCAGCAGCCTACAGACTAGATCCAGACAAGATACGCAGTATTTT.

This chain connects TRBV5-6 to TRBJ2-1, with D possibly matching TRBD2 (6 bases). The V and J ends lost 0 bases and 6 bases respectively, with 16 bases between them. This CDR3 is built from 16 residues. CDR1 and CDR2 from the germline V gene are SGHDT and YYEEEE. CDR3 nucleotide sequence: TGTGCCAGCAGCTTGGGTTATCTAGCGAATCTCAATGAGCAGTTCTTC. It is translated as CASSLGYLANLNEQFF.

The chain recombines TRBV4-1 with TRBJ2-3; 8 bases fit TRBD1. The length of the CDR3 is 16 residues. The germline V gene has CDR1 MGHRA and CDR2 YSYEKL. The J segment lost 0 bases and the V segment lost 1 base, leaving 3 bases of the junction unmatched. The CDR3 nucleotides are TGCGCCAGCAGCCAAGCGACAGGGGTAAGCACAGATACGCAGTATTTT. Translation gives CASSQATGVSTDTQYF.

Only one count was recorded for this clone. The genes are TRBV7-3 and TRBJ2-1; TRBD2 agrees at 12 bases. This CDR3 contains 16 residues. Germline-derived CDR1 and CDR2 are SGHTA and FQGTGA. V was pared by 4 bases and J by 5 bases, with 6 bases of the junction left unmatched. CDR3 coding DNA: TGTGCCAGCAGCTCCACTAGCGGGGGGACCCACAATGAGCAGTTCTTC. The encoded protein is CASSSTSGGTHNEQFF.

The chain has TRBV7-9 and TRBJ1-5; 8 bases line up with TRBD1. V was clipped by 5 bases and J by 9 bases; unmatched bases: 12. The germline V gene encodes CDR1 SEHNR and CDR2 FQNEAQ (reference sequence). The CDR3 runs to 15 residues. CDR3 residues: CASSPPRGQFRPQHF. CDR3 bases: TGTGCCAGCAGCCCCCCCAGGGGGCAATTTCGGCCCCAGCATTTT.

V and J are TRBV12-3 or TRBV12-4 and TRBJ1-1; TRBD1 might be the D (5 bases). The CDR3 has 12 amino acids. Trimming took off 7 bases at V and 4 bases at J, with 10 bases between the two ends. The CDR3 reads CASIWGGTEAFF. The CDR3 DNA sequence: TGTGCCAGCATTTGGGGGGGCACTGAAGCTTTCTTT.

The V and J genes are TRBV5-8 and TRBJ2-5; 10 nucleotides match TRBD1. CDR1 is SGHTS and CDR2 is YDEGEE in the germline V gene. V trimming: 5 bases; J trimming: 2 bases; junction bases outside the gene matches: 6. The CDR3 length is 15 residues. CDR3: CASSSGTGVQETQYF. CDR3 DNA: TGTGCCAGCAGTTCCGGGACAGGGGTGCAAGAGACCCAGTACTTC.

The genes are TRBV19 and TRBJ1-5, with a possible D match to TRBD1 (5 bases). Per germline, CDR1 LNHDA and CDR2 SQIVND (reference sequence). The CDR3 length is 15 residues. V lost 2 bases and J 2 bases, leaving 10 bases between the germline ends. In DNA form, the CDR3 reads TGTGCCAGTAGTATAAACAGGTTGGGCAATCAGCCCCAGCATTTT. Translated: CASSINRLGNQPQHF.

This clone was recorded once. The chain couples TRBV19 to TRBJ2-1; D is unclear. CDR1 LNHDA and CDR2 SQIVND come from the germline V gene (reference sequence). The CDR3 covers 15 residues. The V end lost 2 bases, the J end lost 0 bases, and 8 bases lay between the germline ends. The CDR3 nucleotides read TGTGCCAGTAGTATAAAAGAGAGCTCCTACAATGAGCAGTTCTTC. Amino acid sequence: CASSIKESSYNEQFF. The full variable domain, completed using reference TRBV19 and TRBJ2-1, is DGGITQSPKYLFRKEGQNVTLSCEQNLNHDAMYWYRQDPGQGLRLIYYSQIVNDFQKGDIAEGYSVSREKKESFPLTVTSAQKNPTAFYLCASSIKESSYNEQFFGPGTRLTVL.

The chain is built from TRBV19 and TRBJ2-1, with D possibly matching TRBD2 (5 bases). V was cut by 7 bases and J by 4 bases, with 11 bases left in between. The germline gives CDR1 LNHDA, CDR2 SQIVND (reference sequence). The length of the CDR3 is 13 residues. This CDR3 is CASKDGMYNEQFF. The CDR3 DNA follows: TGTGCCAGTAAGGACGGGATGTACAATGAGCAGTTCTTC.

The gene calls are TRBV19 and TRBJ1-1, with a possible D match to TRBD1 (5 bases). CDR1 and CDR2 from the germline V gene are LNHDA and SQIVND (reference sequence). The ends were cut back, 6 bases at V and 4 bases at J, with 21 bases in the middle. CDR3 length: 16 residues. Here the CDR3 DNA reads TGTGCCAGTAGGAGAATTACAGGAACCGGTGGCACTGAAGCTTTCTTT. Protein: CASRRITGTGGTEAFF. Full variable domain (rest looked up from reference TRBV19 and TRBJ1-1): DGGITQSPKYLFRKEGQNVTLSCEQNLNHDAMYWYRQDPGQGLRLIYYSQIVNDFQKGDIAEGYSVSREKKESFPLTVTSAQKNPTAFYLCASRRITGTGGTEAFFGQGTRLTVV.

The CDR3 coding sequence is TGTGCCAGCAGCTCAGGGATATCCGATGAAAAACTGTTTTTT. Its translation is CASSSGISDEKLFF. This chain connects TRBV5-4 to TRBJ1-4, with TRBD1 as a possible D gene (5 bases). This CDR3 region has 14 residues. Germline CDR1 and CDR2: SGHNT and YYREEE (reference sequence). Trimming took off 3 bases at V and 6 bases at J, with 12 bases between the two ends.

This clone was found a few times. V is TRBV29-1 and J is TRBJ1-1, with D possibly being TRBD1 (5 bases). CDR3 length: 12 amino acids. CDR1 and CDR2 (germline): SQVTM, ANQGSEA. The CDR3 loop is CRIGDLSTEAFF. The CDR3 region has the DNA TGCAGAATAGGGGATTTGAGCACTGAAGCTTTCTTT.

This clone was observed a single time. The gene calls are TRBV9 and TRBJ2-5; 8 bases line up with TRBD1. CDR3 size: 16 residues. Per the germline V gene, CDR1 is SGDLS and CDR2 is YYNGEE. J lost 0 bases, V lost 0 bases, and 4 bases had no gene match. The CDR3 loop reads CASSVGPGQDQETQYF. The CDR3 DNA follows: TGTGCCAGCAGCGTAGGTCCGGGACAGGACCAAGAGACCCAGTACTTC.

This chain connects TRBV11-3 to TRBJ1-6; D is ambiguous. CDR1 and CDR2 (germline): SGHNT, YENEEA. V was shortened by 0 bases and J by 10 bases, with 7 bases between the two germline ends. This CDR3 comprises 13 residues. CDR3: CASSLDVRSPLHF. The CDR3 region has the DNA TGTGCCAGCAGCTTAGATGTGAGGTCACCCCTCCACTTT.

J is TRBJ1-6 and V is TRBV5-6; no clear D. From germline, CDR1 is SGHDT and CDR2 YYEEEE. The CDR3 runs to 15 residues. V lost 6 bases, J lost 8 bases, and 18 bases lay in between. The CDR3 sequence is CASTRLQLLDSPLHF. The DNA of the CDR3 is TGTGCCAGCACACGGCTACAACTACTGGATTCACCCCTCCACTTT.

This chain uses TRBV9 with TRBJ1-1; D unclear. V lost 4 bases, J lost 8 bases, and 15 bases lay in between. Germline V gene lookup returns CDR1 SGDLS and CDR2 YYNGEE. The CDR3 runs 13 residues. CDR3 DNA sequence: TGTGCCAGCAGCCCCCTCCAACCGCGGGAAGCTTTCTTT. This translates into CASSPLQPREAFF.

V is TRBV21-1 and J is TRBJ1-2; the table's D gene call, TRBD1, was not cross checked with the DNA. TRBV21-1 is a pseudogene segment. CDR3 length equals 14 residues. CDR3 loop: CASSKETGEDGYTF. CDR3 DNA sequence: TGTGCCAGCAGCAAAGAAACAGGGGAGGATGGCTACACCTTC.

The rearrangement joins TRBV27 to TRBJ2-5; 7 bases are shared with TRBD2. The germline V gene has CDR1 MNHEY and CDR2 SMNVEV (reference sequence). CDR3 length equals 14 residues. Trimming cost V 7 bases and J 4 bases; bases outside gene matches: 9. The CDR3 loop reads CASKGAGRGETQYF. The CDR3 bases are TGTGCCAGCAAGGGCGCAGGGAGGGGAGAGACCCAGTACTTC.

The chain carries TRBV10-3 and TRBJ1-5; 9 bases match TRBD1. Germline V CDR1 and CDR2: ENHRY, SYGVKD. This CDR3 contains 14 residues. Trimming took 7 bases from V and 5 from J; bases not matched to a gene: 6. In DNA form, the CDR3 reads TGTGCCATCAAACCGGGACAGGGTGATCAGCCCCAGCATTTT. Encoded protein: CAIKPGQGDQPQHF.

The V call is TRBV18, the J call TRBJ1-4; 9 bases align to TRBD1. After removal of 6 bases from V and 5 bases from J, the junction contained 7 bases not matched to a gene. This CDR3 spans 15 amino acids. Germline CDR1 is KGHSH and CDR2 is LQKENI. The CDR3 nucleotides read TGTGCCAGCTCCCCGGGGACAGGGTCAAATGAAAAACTGTTTTTT. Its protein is CASSPGTGSNEKLFF.